This TCR beta chain was sequenced during a study of shared clonotypes between healthy human individuals. Measured with immunoSEQ multiplex PCR; TCRdb has only the in-frame clones, and not every one. The repertoire has 2,100,000 or so clones, nearly 97% of them found once; the top ten carry around 0.13%. Trimming cost V 4 bases and J 8 bases, with 13 bases left between them. This CDR3 has 13 amino acids. Germline CDR1 SGHNT, CDR2 YYREEE (reference sequence). The V and J genes are TRBV5-4 and TRBJ1-3; D unclear. Material: naive CD4+ T cells sorted from blood. The subset denotes: CD45RA+ positively selected. The clonotype was recovered from a man younger than 35 in good health. The chain's CDR3 is CASSHRGVDTIYF. In DNA form, the CDR3 reads TGTGCCAGCAGCCACCGTGGGGTCGACACCATATATTTT.